These 26 T cell receptor beta chains share one sample of origin, sequenced in a study of blood T cell repertoires in COVID-19. Libraries were prepared by immunoSEQ multiplex PCR; TCRdb keeps only in-frame clonotypes and omits some of them. The sample records 250,000 to 350,000 clones, about nine tenths being singletons. The specimen sequenced was peripheral blood. The receptors were gathered from a woman aged 25 to 39 with COVID-19, enrolled during active disease.

As to this clone: This sample includes further DNA sequences coding for the same CDR3. This chain links TRBV19 with TRBJ1-1, with 7 nucleotides matching TRBD1. Germline lookup yields CDR1 LNHDA and CDR2 SQIVND (reference sequence). This CDR3 comprises 14 residues. Trimming removed 3 bases from V and 4 bases from J; junction bases left unmatched: 5. CDR3 sequence (DNA): TGTGCCAGTAGTATGACAGGGTCGGGCACTGAAGCTTTCTTT. This sequence encodes CASSMTGSGTEAFF.

The rearrangement joins TRBV30 to TRBJ2-2; D might be TRBD2 (5 bases). This CDR3 region has 12 residues. The V end lost 5 bases, the J end lost 5 bases, and 9 bases lay between the germline ends. The germline CDR1 and CDR2 sequences are GTSNPN and SVGIG (reference sequence). The CDR3 loop is CAWEKRTGELFF. In DNA form, the CDR3 reads TGTGCCTGGGAGAAGCGGACCGGGGAGCTGTTTTTT. Looking up the rest from reference TRBV30 and TRBJ2-2 gives the full variable domain: SQTIHQWPATLVQPVGSPLSLECTVEGTSNPNLYWYRQAAGRGLQLLFYSVGIGQISSEVPQNLSASRPQDRQFILSSKKLLLSDSGFYLCAWEKRTGELFFGEGSRLTVL.

The chain employs TRBV19 and TRBJ1-1, with TRBD1 matching 7 bases. Per the germline V gene, CDR1 is LNHDA and CDR2 is SQIVND (reference sequence). V lost 2 bases to trimming and J lost 7 bases; unmatched junction nucleotides: 4. This CDR3 is 13 amino acids long. CDR3 nucleotide sequence: TGTGCCAGTAGTATATTACAGGGGAGTGAAGCTTTCTTT. Protein: CASSILQGSEAFF. The full variable domain, with the rest looked up from reference TRBV19 and TRBJ1-1, is DGGITQSPKYLFRKEGQNVTLSCEQNLNHDAMYWYRQDPGQGLRLIYYSQIVNDFQKGDIAEGYSVSREKKESFPLTVTSAQKNPTAFYLCASSILQGSEAFFGQGTRLTVV.

The V and J genes are TRBV11-2 and TRBJ2-1; TRBD2 agrees at 8 bases. From germline, CDR1 is SGHAT and CDR2 FQNNGV. The ends lost 4 bases at V and 15 bases at J; junction bases unmatched: 11. The CDR3 spans 13 residues. The CDR3 nucleotides read TGTGCCAGCAGCTCGCCGGGACTAGGGTTTTTGTTCTTC. Protein sequence: CASSSPGLGFLFF.

V and J are TRBV23-1 and TRBJ2-7; 8 bases map to TRBD2. TRBV23-1 belongs to the ORF category, with a function that is uncertain. CDR3 length: 16 amino acids. Trimming removed 2 bases from V and 2 bases from J; junction bases left unmatched: 8. The CDR3 region has the DNA TGCGCCAGCAGTCAACGGGTACTAGCGGTAACCTACGAGCAGTACTTC. Amino acid sequence: CASSQRVLAVTYEQYF.

V and J are TRBV2 and TRBJ2-4; 12 bases map to TRBD2. Germline CDR1 reads SNHLY; CDR2 reads FYNNEI. The CDR3 consists of 16 residues. J gave up 0 bases and V 6 bases, and 3 bases lay outside the gene matches. The CDR3 sequence is CASRPGLAGAKNIQYF. The CDR3, as DNA: TGTGCCAGCAGGCCGGGACTAGCGGGAGCCAAAAACATTCAGTACTTC.

The chain combines TRBV19 with TRBJ1-1, with a tentative D call TRBD1 (6 bases). The CDR3 consists of 15 residues. Germline values: CDR1 LNHDA, CDR2 SQIVND (reference sequence). The V end lost 2 bases, the J end lost 3 bases, and 13 bases lay between the germline ends. DNA for the CDR3: TGTGCCAGTAGTATAAGATACAGGGAGCACACTGAAGCTTTCTTT. Residues: CASSIRYREHTEAFF.

The CDR3 spells CATGRGQGTGELFF. In DNA, the CDR3 is TGTGCCACCGGAAGGGGCCAGGGCACCGGGGAGCTGTTTTTT. This chain uses TRBV9 with TRBJ2-2; weak D call: TRBD1 (5 bases). The V end was cut by 9 bases, the J end by 4 bases, with 16 bases between. The CDR3 runs 14 residues. Germline V gene data show CDR1 as SGDLS and CDR2 as YYNGEE.

The gene calls are TRBV5-4 and TRBJ1-4; TRBD1 agrees at 7 bases. The CDR3 length is 15 residues. From germline, CDR1 is SGHNT and CDR2 YYREEE (reference sequence). Germline trimming cut 0 bases from V and 2 bases from J; bases unmatched to any gene: 1. CDR3 residues: CASSLGQGTNEKLFF. For the CDR3, the DNA is TGTGCCAGCAGCTTGGGACAGGGTACTAATGAAAAACTGTTTTTT.

The chain employs TRBV9 and TRBJ2-1; 11 nucleotides match TRBD2. The CDR3 is 18 amino acids. Germline V gene sequence: CDR1 SGDLS, CDR2 YYNGEE. With 3 bases clipped from V and 5 bases from J, the junction kept 13 bases outside the gene matches. The CDR3 is CASSEGTSGYEWHNEQFF. CDR3 nucleotide sequence: TGTGCCAGCAGCGAGGGGACTAGCGGATACGAGTGGCACAATGAGCAGTTCTTC.

Here the CDR3 reads CASSQDFETDNTEAFF. CDR3 sequence (DNA): TGTGCCAGCAGCCAAGATTTTGAGACAGATAACACTGAAGCTTTCTTT. V usage is TRBV3-1 (or the pseudogene TRBV3-2) and J usage is TRBJ1-1; D possibly corresponds to TRBD1 (5 bases). The germline V gene encodes CDR1 LGHDT and CDR2 YNNKEL (reference sequence). Trimming removed 0 bases from V and 2 bases from J, with 13 bases in between. The CDR3 runs to 16 residues.

This clone was counted a few times. The V and J genes are TRBV6-1 and TRBJ2-5; possibly TRBD2 for D (5 bases). The CDR3 totals 15 residues. V was pared by 3 bases and J by 7 bases, with 18 bases between. CDR1 is MNHNS and CDR2 is SASEGT in the germline V gene. CDR3 in DNA: TGTGCCAGCAGTGAGTGGAGCGGACCGAGAGGGACCCAGTACTTC. This codes for CASSEWSGPRGTQYF.

The V call is TRBV5-8, the J call TRBJ2-2; a possible D gene is TRBD2 (5 bases). V dropped 4 bases and J dropped 8 bases, with 15 bases sitting between them. The CDR3 runs to 14 residues. CDR1 and CDR2 from the germline V gene are SGHTS and YDEGEE. Written as DNA, the CDR3 is TGTGCCAGCAGCCTCGGACTCCAAGGAGGGGAGCTGTTTTTT. Its translation is CASSLGLQGGELFF. The variable domain in full, with the rest retrieved from reference TRBV5-8 and TRBJ2-2, is EAGVTQSPTHLIKTRGQQATLRCSPISGHTSVYWYQQALGLGLQFLLWYDEGEERNRGNFPPRFSGRQFPNYSSELNVNALELEDSALYLCASSLGLQGGELFFGEGSRLTVL.

The gene calls are TRBV7-9 and TRBJ2-1; 7 nucleotides agree with TRBD2. The CDR3 spans 12 residues. Germline assignment: CDR1 SEHNR and CDR2 FQNEAQ (reference sequence). V lost 5 bases to trimming and J lost 7 bases; unmatched junction nucleotides: 2. The CDR3, as DNA: TGTGCCAGCAGCCGAGCGGGAAATGAGCAGTTCTTC. This translates into CASSRAGNEQFF.

This sequence joins TRBV5-5 and TRBJ2-2; D possibly corresponds to TRBD1 (5 bases). Trimming took off 2 bases at V and 7 bases at J, with 15 bases between the two ends. The CDR3 is made up of 15 amino acids. Germline V gene lookup returns CDR1 SGHKS and CDR2 YYEKEE (reference sequence). DNA for the CDR3: TGTGCCAGCAGCTTCCGACAGCTACCGAGCGGGGAGCTGTTTTTT. As protein: CASSFRQLPSGELFF.

The chain has TRBV25-1 and TRBJ2-1; possibly TRBD2 for D (6 bases). V shed 10 bases and J shed 2 bases, with 12 bases lying between them. CDR3 length equals 13 residues. The germline CDR1 and CDR2 sequences are MGHDK and SYGVNS. The CDR3: CATAGTPYNEQFF. The CDR3 DNA follows: TGTGCCACCGCCGGGACTCCCTACAATGAGCAGTTCTTC.

The chain has TRBV28 and TRBJ2-3, with a possible D match to TRBD2 (5 bases). In germline, CDR1 is MDHEN, CDR2 SYDVKM. V lost 5 bases and J lost 0, with 15 bases in between. There are 16 residues in the CDR3. CDR3 bases: TGTGCCAGCAGTGTTTCGCGAGCGGCTAGCACAGATACGCAGTATTTT. This gives the protein CASSVSRAASTDTQYF.

CDR3 sequence (DNA): TGTGCCAGTAGTATCCCCCGACTAGCGGCTAACACCGGGGAGCTGTTTTTT. Translated, it gives CASSIPRLAANTGELFF. The chain has TRBV19 and TRBJ2-2; TRBD2 matches 9 bases. With V trimmed by 3 bases and J by 2 bases, 7 bases remained unmatched. Germline V gene data show CDR1 as LNHDA and CDR2 as SQIVND (reference sequence). This CDR3 comprises 17 residues.

The chain is built from TRBV28 and TRBJ2-5; no clear D. Germline V gene lookup returns CDR1 MDHEN and CDR2 SYDVKM. The CDR3 has 14 residues. The ends were cut back, 2 bases at V and 0 bases at J, with 7 bases in the middle. The CDR3 spells CASSLRGYQETQYF. The CDR3, as DNA: TGTGCCAGCAGTTTAAGAGGATACCAAGAGACCCAGTACTTC.

The chain couples TRBV6-5 to TRBJ1-1; D uncertain. Germline assignment: CDR1 MNHEY and CDR2 SVGAGI. With 7 bases removed from V and 2 bases from J, the gap between germline ends came to 11 bases. CDR3 length: 13 residues. CDR3 residues: CASIGLGNTEAFF. In DNA, the CDR3 is TGTGCCAGCATTGGACTAGGAAACACTGAAGCTTTCTTT.

This chain links TRBV5-6 with TRBJ1-5; TRBD1 agrees at 8 bases. With 4 bases clipped from V and 2 bases from J, the junction kept 2 bases outside the gene matches. The CDR3 is 14 amino acids. Germline V gene data show CDR1 as SGHDT and CDR2 as YYEEEE. The CDR3 here is CASSLTGGNQPQHF. CDR3 nucleotide sequence: TGTGCCAGCAGCCTGACAGGGGGCAATCAGCCCCAGCATTTT.

V is TRBV6-5 and J is TRBJ1-5; D is possibly TRBD1 (6 bases). Germline V gives CDR1 MNHEY, CDR2 SVGAGI. The CDR3 covers 14 residues. Deletions cut 6 bases from V and 4 bases from J, with 13 bases between. The CDR3 region is CASRDRLSNQPQHF. The DNA of the CDR3 is TGTGCCAGCAGGGACAGACTGTCGAATCAGCCCCAGCATTTT.

CDR3 sequence (DNA): TGCAGCGTCGCGACCGTTCAGGGGGGCTACACCTTC. Its translation: CSVATVQGGYTF. V usage is TRBV29-1 and J usage is TRBJ1-2; maybe TRBD1 (6 bases). V lost 6 bases, J lost 8 bases, and 16 bases lay in between. Looked up from germline, CDR1 is SQVTM and CDR2 is ANQGSEA. This CDR3 has 12 amino acids.

This chain uses TRBV21-1 with TRBJ2-7; the table's D call of TRBD1 was not tested on the DNA. TRBV21-1 is deemed a pseudogene. The CDR3 runs 13 residues. The CDR3 DNA sequence: TGTGCCAGCAGCCGGTGGAAGGGGCCTGAGCAGTACTTC. As protein: CASSRWKGPEQYF.

This clone was seen once. This sequence joins TRBV18 and TRBJ1-2, with no clear D. The CDR3 has 12 residues. V was cut by 3 bases and J by 4 bases, with 6 bases left in between. Per the germline V gene, CDR1 is KGHSH and CDR2 is LQKENI. CDR3 DNA sequence: TGTGCCAGCTCACCCCCTAGCTATGGCTACACCTTC. Its protein product is CASSPPSYGYTF.

This chain links TRBV15 with TRBJ2-3, with D perhaps matching TRBD1 (5 bases). Germline V gives CDR1 LNHNV, CDR2 YYDKDF (reference sequence). The CDR3 length is 15 residues. Between the trimmed V and J ends, which lost 1 base and 2 bases, there was a span of 10 bases. The DNA for the CDR3 is TGTGCCACCAGCAGAGTTTCAGGGTACACAGATACGCAGTATTTT. Its protein product is CATSRVSGYTDTQYF.